The clone carrying this T cell receptor (beta chain) has a single count. This CDR3 is built from 14 residues. CDR1 and CDR2 (germline): SGHVS, FQNEAQ. With 6 bases removed from V and 5 bases from J, the gap between germline ends came to 16 bases. It was nivolumab, ipilimumab, aspirin, low-dose cyclophosphamide and low-dose radiotherapy that donors received. This entry belongs to a study of low-dose radiotherapy and immunotherapy resistance in tumors. As for the study in general: Patients of Cohort 1 had 0.5 Gy fractions every 2 weeks, which summed to 6.5 Gy. Ipilimumab 1 mg/kg every six weeks, together with nivolumab 240 mg every two weeks, was given intravenously to patients. One day before radiation and immunotherapy, intravenous cyclophosphamide 200 mg/m2 was administered, with this repeated every two weeks.

Covering alpha and beta chains, TRAV- and TRBV-specific primers were used for the first-strand cDNA. With a V-primer adapter and a constant-region primer, TCRs were amplified for 20 PCR cycles. One entry per CDR3 protein results from TCRdb running MiXCR on the reads. This sample has about 9,800 distinct CDR3 sequences; 35% to 50% occur once, and the top ten carry 5% to 6%. The chain combines TRBV7-8 with TRBJ2-5, with D uncertain. The receptor comes from a human donor with advanced metastatic prostate, ovarian, gallbladder or colorectal cancer (not recorded which). This table probably holds off-target reads from a library built for another chain. In DNA form, the CDR3 reads TGTGCCAGCAGAATAGGGTCGGGTGTTGAGACCCAGTACTTC. It is translated as CASRIGSGVETQYF.